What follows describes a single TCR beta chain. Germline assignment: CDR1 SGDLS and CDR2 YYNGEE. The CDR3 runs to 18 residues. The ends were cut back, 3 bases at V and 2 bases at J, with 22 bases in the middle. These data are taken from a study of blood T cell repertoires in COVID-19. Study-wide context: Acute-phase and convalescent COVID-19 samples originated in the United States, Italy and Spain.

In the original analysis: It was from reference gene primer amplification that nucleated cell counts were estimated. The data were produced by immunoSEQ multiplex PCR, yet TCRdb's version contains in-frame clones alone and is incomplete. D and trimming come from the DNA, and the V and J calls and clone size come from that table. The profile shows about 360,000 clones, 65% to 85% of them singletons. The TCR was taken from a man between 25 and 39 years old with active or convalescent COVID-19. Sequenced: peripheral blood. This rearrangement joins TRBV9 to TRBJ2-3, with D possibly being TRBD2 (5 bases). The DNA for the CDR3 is TGTGCCAGCAGCGCATCCCGATTTCAACGGACTCACACAGATACGCAGTATTTT. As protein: CASSASRFQRTHTDTQYF.